One and the same sample provided the 5 T cell receptor beta chains below, sequenced in a study of T-cell reconstitution after alpha-beta-depleted transplantation in children. The library targeted TCRbeta and was prepared with unique molecular identifiers. TCRdb reprocessed the PCR reads with MiXCR, giving one entry per CDR3 protein. The table shows 200,000 to 250,000 distinct CDR3 sequences, with more than 10% occurring only once. The sample consisted of PBMCs from the stem cell graft donor, taken from the stem cell graft. These TCRs come from a human donor who donated a stem cell graft to a child with acute lymphoblastic leukemia.

This clonotype has at least ten counts. The CDR3 DNA is TGTGCCAGCAGCTTAGAGGACGGATTAGAGACCCAGTACTTC. It translates to CASSLEDGLETQYF. This chain joins TRBV7-2 and TRBJ2-5; D is unresolved. Trimming stripped 1 base from V and 4 bases from J, with 10 bases between. Germline values: CDR1 SGHTA, CDR2 FQGNSA. This CDR3 has 14 residues.

This clonotype occurred many times. The chain uses TRBV20-1 and TRBJ2-3; D tentatively reads TRBD1 or TRBD2 (6 bases each). Germline V CDR1 and CDR2: DFQATT, SNEGSKA (reference sequence). This CDR3 has 14 residues. The germline V and J ends were trimmed by 6 bases and 3 bases, with 16 bases remaining between them. CDR3 nucleotides: TGCAGTGCCGACCGAGGGGGGCTTACAGATACGCAGTATTTT. Its protein is CSADRGGLTDTQYF.

This clonotype has at least ten counts. The gene calls are TRBV28 and TRBJ2-2; TRBD2 matches at 9 bases. After removal of 3 bases from V and 4 bases from J, the junction contained 6 bases not matched to a gene. Germline V gene data show CDR1 as MDHEN and CDR2 as SYDVKM. The CDR3 extends over 16 amino acids. The CDR3 spells CASSLLAGAVTGELFF. DNA of the CDR3: TGTGCCAGCAGTTTGTTAGCGGGAGCGGTCACCGGGGAGCTGTTTTTT.

This clonotype showed up many times. The V gene is TRBV5-5, the J gene TRBJ2-3; D is unclear. The CDR3 consists of 14 residues. The germline V gene has CDR1 SGHKS and CDR2 YYEKEE (reference sequence). Deletions cut 4 bases from V and 3 bases from J, with 12 bases between. The CDR3 spells CASSRTYGTDTQYF. DNA for the CDR3: TGTGCCAGCAGCCGAACCTATGGGACAGATACGCAGTATTTT.

This clonotype was seen repeatedly, ten times or more. V and J are TRBV6-2 or TRBV6-3 and TRBJ1-1, with D uncertain. The CDR3 consists of 11 residues. Germline CDR1 is MNHEY and CDR2 is SVGEGT. V lost 6 bases and J 7 bases, leaving 9 bases between the germline ends. The CDR3 sequence: CASRSRGEAFF. CDR3 sequence (DNA): TGTGCCAGCAGATCACGGGGTGAAGCTTTCTTT.